This T cell receptor beta chain was identified in a study of blood T cell repertoires in COVID-19. Using immunoSEQ multiplex PCR, the repertoire was profiled, and TCRdb retains in-frame clones only, with some absent. The top ten hold under 0.85% of the sample, which has approximately 440,000 clones, approximately 90% seen once. Participants were aged about 18 to 90 years, lived in around 22 US areas, and enrolled virtually. Cohort 3 donors were reported recovered after two negative PCRs, clearance, or symptom resolution. CDR1 SGHTA and CDR2 FQGNSA come from the germline V gene. Trimming took 1 base from V and 2 from J, leaving 7 bases between them. CDR3 length: 14 residues.

The rearrangement uses TRBV7-2 and TRBJ2-3; D is undetermined. Sequenced material: PBMCs or T cells enriched from blood (not recorded which). The TCR originated in a woman younger than 30 who had recovered from COVID-19. CDR3 amino acids: CASSLDSVTDTQYF. The CDR3 DNA reads TGTGCCAGCAGCTTAGATTCCGTCACAGATACGCAGTATTTT.